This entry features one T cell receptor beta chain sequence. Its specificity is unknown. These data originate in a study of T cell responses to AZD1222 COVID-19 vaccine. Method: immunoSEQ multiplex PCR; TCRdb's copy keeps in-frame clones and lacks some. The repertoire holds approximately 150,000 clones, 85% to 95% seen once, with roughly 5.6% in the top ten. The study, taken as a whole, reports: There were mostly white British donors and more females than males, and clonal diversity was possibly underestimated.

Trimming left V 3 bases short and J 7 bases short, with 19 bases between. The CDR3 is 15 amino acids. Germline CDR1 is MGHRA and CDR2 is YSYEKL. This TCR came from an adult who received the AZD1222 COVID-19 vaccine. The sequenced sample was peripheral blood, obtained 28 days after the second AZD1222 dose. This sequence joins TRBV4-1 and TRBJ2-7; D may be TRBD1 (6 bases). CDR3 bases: TGCGCCAGCAGCCACCACACAGGGTCCTCCCGAGAGCAGTACTTC. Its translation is CASSHHTGSSREQYF.